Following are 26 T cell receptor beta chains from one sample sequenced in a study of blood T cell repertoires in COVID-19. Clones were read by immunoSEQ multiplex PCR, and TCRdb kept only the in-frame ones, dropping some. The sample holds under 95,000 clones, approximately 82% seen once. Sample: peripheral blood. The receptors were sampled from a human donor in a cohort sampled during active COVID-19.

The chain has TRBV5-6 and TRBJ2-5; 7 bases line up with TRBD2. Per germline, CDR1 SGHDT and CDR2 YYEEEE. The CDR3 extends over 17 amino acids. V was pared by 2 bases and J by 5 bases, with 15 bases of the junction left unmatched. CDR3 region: CASSFLAMSGGIETQYF. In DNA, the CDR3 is TGTGCCAGCAGCTTCTTAGCCATGTCGGGGGGTATTGAGACCCAGTACTTC.

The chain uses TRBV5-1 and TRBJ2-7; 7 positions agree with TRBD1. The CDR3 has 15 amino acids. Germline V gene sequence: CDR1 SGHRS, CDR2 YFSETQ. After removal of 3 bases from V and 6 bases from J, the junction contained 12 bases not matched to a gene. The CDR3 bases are TGCGCCAGCAGCTGGGGAAACGACAGGGTTAGCGAGCAGTACTTC. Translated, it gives CASSWGNDRVSEQYF.

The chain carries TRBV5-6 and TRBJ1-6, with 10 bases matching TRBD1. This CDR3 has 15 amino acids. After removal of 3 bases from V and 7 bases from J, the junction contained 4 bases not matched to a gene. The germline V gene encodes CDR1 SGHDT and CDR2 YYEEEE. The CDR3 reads CASSSRTGGNSPLHF. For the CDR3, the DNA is TGTGCCAGCAGCTCCCGGACAGGGGGGAATTCACCCCTCCACTTT.

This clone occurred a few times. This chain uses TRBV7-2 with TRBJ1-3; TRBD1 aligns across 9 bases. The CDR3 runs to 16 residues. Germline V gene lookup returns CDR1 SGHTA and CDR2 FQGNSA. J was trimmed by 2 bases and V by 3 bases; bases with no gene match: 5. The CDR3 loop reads CASSLDGTGTGNTIYF. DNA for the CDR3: TGTGCCAGCAGCTTGGACGGGACAGGGACTGGAAACACCATATATTTT.

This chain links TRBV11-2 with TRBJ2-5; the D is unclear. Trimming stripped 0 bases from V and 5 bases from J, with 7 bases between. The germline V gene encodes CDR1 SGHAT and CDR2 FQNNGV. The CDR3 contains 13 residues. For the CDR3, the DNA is TGTGCCAGCAGCTTAGAACGGTCGGAGACCCAGTACTTC. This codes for CASSLERSETQYF.

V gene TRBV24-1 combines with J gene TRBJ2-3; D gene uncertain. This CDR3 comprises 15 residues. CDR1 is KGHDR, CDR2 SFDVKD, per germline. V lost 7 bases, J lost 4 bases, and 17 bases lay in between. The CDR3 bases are TGTGCCACCAGCAGAACGAAGAATGGCCCAGATACGCAGTATTTT. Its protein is CATSRTKNGPDTQYF.

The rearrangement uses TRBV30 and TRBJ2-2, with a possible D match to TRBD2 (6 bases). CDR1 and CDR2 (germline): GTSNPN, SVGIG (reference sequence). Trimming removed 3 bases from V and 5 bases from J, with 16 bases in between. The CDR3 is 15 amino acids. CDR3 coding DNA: TGTGCCTGGAGGTCCGGGACTCATGATACCGGGGAGCTGTTTTTT. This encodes CAWRSGTHDTGELFF.

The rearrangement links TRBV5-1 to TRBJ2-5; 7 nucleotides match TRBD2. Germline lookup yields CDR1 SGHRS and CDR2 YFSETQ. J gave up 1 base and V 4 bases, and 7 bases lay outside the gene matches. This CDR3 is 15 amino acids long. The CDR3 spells CASSQIPSGQETQYF. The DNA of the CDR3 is TGCGCCAGCAGCCAAATACCTAGCGGCCAAGAGACCCAGTACTTC.

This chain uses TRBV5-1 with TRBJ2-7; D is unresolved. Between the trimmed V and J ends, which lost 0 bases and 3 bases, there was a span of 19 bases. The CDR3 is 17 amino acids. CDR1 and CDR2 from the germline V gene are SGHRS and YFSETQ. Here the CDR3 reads CASSLGGLSPVDYEQYF. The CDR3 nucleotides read TGCGCCAGCAGCTTGGGTGGTCTCTCCCCAGTCGACTACGAGCAGTACTTC.

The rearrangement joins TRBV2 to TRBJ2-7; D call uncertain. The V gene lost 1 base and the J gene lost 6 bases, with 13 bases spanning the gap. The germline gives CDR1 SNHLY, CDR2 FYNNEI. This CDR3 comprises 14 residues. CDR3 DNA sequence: TGTGCCAGCAGTGAAGGGTTCGCGGTGTCCGAGCAGTACTTC. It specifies CASSEGFAVSEQYF.

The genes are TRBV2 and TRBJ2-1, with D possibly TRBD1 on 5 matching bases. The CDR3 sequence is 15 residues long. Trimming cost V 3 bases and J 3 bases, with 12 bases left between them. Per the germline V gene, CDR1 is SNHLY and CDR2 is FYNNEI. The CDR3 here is CASSDPRQFYNEQFF. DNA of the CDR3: TGTGCCAGCAGTGACCCGCGACAGTTCTACAATGAGCAGTTCTTC.

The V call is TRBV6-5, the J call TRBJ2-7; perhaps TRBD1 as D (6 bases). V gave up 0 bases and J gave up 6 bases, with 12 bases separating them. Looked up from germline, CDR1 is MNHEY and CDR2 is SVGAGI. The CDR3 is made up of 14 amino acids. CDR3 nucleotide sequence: TGTGCCAGCAGTTACTCGCCAGGCAGGGGCGAGCAGTACTTC. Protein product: CASSYSPGRGEQYF.

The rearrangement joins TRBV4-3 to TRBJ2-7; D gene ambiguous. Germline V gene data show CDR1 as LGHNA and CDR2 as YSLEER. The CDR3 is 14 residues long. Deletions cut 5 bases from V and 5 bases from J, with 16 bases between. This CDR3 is CASSASRYSDEQYF. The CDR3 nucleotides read TGCGCCAGCAGCGCATCTAGATACTCGGACGAGCAGTACTTC.

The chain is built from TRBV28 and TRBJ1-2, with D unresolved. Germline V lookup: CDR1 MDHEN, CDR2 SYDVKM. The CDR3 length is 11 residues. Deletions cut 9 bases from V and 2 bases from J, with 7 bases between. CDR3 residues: CARLDNYGYTF. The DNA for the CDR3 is TGTGCCAGGCTAGACAACTATGGCTACACCTTC.

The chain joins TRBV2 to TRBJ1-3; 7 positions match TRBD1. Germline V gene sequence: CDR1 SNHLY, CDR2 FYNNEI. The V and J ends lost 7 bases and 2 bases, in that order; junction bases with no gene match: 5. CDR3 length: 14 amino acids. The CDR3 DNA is TGTGCCAGCAATGATGACAGGGCTGGAAACACCATATATTTT. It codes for CASNDDRAGNTIYF.

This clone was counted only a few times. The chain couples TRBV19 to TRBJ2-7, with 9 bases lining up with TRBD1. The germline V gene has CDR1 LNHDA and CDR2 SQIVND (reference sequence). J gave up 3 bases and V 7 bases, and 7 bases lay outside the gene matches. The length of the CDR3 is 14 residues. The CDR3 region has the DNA TGTGCCAGTAAGTCGGGACAGGGTGGCTACGAGCAGTACTTC. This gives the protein CASKSGQGGYEQYF.

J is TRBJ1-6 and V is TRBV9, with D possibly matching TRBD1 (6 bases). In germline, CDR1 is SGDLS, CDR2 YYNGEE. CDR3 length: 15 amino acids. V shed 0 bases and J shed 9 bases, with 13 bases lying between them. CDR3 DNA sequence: TGTGCCAGCAGCGTAGGGACAGACGAGATTTCACCCCTCCACTTT. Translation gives CASSVGTDEISPLHF.

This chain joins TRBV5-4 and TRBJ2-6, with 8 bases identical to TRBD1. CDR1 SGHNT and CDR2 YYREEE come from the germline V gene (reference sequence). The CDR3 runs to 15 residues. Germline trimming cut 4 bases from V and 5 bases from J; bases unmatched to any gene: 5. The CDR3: CASSPDRGWANVLTF. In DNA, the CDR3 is TGTGCCAGCAGCCCCGACAGGGGCTGGGCCAACGTCCTGACTTTC.

The CDR3 DNA reads TGTGCCAGTAGCCGAGGCACTAGCGGGATGATGGTCACCGGGGAGCTGTTTTTT. Translation: CASSRGTSGMMVTGELFF. The chain employs TRBV19 and TRBJ2-2, with 10 bases fitting TRBD2. Germline V gene lookup returns CDR1 LNHDA and CDR2 SQIVND (reference sequence). CDR3 length equals 18 residues. J gave up 4 bases and V 6 bases, and 14 bases lay outside the gene matches.

The CDR3 loop is CASSEQVIYEQYF. CDR3 DNA: TGTGCCAGCAGTGAACAGGTTATCTACGAGCAGTACTTC. This chain joins TRBV2 and TRBJ2-7; D not certain. From germline, CDR1 is SNHLY and CDR2 FYNNEI. The V end lost 2 bases, the J end lost 3 bases, and 8 bases lay between the germline ends. The CDR3 loop spans 13 amino acids.

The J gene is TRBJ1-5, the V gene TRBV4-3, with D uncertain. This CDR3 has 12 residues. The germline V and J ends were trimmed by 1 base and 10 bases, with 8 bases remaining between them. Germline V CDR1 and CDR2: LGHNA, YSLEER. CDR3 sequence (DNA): TGCGCCAGCAGCCAAGTAGGAGGACCCCAGCATTTT. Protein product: CASSQVGGPQHF.

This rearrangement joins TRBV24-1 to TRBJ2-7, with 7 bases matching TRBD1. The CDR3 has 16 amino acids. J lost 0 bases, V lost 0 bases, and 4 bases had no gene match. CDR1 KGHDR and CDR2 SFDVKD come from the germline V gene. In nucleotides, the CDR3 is TGTGCCACCAGTGATTTGCTTGGACAGGCCTCCTACGAGCAGTACTTC. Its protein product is CATSDLLGQASYEQYF.

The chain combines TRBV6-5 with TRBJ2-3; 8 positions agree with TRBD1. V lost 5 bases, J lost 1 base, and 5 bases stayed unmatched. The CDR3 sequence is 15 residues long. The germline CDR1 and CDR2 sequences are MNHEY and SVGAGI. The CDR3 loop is CASSRDRGGTDTQYF. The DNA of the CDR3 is TGTGCCAGCAGTCGAGACAGGGGTGGCACAGATACGCAGTATTTT.

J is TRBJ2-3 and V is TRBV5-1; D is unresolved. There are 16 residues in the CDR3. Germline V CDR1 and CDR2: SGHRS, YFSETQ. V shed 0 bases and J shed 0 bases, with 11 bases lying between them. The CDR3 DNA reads TGCGCCAGCAGCTTGGTCGGGTCACCGAGCACAGATACGCAGTATTTT. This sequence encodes CASSLVGSPSTDTQYF.

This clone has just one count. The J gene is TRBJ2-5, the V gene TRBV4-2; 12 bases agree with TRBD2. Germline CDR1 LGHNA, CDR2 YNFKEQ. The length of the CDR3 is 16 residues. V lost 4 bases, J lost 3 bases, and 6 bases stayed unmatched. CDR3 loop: CASSPRRTSGEETQYF. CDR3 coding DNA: TGTGCCAGCAGCCCCCGAAGGACTAGCGGGGAAGAGACCCAGTACTTC.

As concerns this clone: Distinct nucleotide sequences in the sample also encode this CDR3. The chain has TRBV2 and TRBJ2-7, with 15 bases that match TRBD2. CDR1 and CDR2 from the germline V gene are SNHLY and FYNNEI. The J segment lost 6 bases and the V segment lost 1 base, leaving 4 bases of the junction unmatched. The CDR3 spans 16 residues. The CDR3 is CASSEVGLAGGGEQYF. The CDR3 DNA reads TGTGCCAGCAGTGAAGTGGGACTAGCGGGAGGTGGCGAGCAGTACTTC.